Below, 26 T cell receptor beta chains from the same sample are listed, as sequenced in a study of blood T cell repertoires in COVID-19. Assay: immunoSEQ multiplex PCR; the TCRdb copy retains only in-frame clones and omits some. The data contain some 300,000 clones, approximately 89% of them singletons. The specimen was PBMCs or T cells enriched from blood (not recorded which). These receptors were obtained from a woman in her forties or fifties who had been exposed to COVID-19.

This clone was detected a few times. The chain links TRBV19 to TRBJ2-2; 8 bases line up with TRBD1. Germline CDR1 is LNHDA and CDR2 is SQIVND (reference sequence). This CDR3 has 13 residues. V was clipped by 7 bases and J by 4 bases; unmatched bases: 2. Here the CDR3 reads CASTTGATGELFF. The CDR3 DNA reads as TGTGCCAGTACGACAGGGGCCACCGGGGAGCTGTTTTTT. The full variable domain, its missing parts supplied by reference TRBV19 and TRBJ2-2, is DGGITQSPKYLFRKEGQNVTLSCEQNLNHDAMYWYRQDPGQGLRLIYYSQIVNDFQKGDIAEGYSVSREKKESFPLTVTSAQKNPTAFYLCASTTGATGELFFGEGSRLTVL.

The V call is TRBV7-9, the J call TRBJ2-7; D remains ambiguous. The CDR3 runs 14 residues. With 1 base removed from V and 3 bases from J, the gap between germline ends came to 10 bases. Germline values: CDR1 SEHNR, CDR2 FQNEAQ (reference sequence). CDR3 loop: CASSLDTLDYEQYF. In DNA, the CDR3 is TGTGCCAGCAGCTTAGATACCCTAGACTACGAGCAGTACTTC.

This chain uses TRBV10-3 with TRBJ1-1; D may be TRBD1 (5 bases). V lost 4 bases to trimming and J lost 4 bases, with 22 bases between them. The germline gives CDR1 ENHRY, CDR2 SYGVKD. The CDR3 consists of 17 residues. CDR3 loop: CAISGAAGRDKSTEAFF. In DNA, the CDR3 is TGTGCCATCAGTGGGGCGGCAGGGCGTGATAAGAGCACTGAAGCTTTCTTT.

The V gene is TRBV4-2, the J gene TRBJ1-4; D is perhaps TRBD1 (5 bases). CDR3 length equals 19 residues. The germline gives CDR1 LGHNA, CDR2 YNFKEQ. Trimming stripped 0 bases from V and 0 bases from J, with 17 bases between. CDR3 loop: CASSQDGSGRVATNEKLFF. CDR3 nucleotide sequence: TGTGCCAGCAGCCAAGATGGTTCAGGGCGAGTAGCAACTAATGAAAAACTGTTTTTT.

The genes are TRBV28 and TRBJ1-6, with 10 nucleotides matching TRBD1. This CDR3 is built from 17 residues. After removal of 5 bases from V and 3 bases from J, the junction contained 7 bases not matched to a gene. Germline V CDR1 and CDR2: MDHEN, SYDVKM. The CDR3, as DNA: TGTGCCAGCAGTCCCAGGACAGGGGGAGGCTATAATTCACCCCTCCACTTT. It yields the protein CASSPRTGGGYNSPLHF.

In nucleotides, the CDR3 is TGTGCCACTACACGACCCGGGGGAGGAGGTGGCTACACCTTC. Its translation: CATTRPGGGGGYTF. The genes are TRBV2 and TRBJ1-2, with D possibly matching TRBD1 (5 bases). Per germline, CDR1 SNHLY and CDR2 FYNNEI. Trimming shortened V by 10 bases and J by 7 bases, and 22 bases separated the two germline ends. The CDR3 totals 14 residues.

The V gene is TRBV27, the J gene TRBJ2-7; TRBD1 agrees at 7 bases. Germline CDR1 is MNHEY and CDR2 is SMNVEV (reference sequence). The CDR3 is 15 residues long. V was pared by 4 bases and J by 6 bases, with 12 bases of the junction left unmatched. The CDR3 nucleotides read TGTGCCAGCAGTTCGGACAGGTTTTACTTGGTCGAGCAGTACTTC. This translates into CASSSDRFYLVEQYF.

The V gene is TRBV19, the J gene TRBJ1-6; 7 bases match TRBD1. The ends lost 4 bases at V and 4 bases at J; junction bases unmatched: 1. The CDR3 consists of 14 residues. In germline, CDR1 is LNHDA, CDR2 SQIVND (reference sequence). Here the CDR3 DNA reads TGTGCCAGTAGTAAGGACAGGTATAATTCACCCCTCCACTTT. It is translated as CASSKDRYNSPLHF.

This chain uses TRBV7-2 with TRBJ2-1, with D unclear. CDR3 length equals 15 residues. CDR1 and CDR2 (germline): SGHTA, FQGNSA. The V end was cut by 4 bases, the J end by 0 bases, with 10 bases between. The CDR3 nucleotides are TGTGCCAGCAGCTCAGAATCCCTCTCCTACAATGAGCAGTTCTTC. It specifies CASSSESLSYNEQFF. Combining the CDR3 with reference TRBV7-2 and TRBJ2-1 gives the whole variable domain GAGVSQSPSNKVTEKGKDVELRCDPISGHTALYWYRQSLGQGLEFLIYFQGNSAPDKSGLPSDRFSAERTGGSVSTLTIQRTQQEDSAVYLCASSSESLSYNEQFFGPGTRLTVL.

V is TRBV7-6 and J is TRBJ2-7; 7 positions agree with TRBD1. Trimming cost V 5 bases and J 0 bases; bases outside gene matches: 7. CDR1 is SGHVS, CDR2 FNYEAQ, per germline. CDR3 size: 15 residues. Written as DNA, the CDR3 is TGTGCCAGCAGCCCCCGACAGGGAAGCTCCTACGAGCAGTACTTC. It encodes CASSPRQGSSYEQYF.

CDR3 nucleotide sequence: TGTGCCAGCAGTGAAGCACCCTCAGGGGTTGACTACGAGCAGTACTTC. Protein sequence: CASSEAPSGVDYEQYF. V usage is TRBV6-1 and J usage is TRBJ2-7; D is perhaps TRBD1 (6 bases). CDR3 length equals 16 residues. V was trimmed by 0 bases and J by 3 bases, leaving 15 bases between them. In germline, CDR1 is MNHNS, CDR2 SASEGT.

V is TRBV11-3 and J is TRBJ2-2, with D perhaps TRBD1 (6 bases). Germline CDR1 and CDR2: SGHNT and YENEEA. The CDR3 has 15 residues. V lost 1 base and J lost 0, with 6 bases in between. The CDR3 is CASSLGGPNTGELFF. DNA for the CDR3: TGTGCCAGCAGCTTAGGGGGGCCGAACACCGGGGAGCTGTTTTTT.

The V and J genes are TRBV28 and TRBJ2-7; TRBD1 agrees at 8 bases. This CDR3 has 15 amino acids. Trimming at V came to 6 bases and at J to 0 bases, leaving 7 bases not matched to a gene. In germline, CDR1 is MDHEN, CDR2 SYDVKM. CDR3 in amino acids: CASRTRTGSSYEQYF. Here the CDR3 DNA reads TGTGCCAGCAGAACCCGGACAGGGAGCTCCTACGAGCAGTACTTC.

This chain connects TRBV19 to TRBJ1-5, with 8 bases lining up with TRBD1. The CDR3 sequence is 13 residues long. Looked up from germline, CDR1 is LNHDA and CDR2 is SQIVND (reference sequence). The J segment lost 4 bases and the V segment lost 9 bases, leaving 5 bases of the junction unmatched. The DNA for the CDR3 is TGTGCCAGCGCTGACAGGGGAAATCAGCCCCAGCATTTT. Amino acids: CASADRGNQPQHF.

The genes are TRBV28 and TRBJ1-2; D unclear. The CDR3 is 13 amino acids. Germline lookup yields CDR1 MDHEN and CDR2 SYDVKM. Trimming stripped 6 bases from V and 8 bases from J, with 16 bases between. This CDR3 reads CASSLSVLNGYTF. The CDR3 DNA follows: TGTGCCAGCAGCCTGTCGGTTCTTAACGGCTACACCTTC.

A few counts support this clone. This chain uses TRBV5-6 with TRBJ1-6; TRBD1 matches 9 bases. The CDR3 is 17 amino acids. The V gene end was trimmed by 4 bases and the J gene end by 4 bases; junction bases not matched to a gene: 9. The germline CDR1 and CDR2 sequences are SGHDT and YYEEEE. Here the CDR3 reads CASSQRGQGRYNSPLHF. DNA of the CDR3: TGTGCCAGCAGCCAACGGGGACAGGGACGATATAATTCACCCCTCCACTTT.

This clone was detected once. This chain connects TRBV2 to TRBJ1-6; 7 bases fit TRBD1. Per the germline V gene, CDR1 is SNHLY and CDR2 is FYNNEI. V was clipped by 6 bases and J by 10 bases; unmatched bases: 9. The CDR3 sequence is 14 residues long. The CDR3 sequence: CASRATGMGSPLHF. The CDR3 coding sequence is TGTGCCAGCAGAGCGACAGGGATGGGGTCACCCCTCCACTTT. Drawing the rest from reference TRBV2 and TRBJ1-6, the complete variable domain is EPEVTQTPSHQVTQMGQEVILRCVPISNHLYFYWYRQILGQKVEFLVSFYNNEISEKSEIFDDQFSVERPDGSNFTLKIRSTKLEDSAMYFCASRATGMGSPLHFGNGTRLTVT.

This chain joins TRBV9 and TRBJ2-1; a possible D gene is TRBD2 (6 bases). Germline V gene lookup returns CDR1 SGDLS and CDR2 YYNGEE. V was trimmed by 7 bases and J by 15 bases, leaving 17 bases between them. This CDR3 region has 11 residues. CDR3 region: CASGTEGRRFF. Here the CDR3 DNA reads TGTGCCAGCGGGACTGAGGGTCGGCGGTTCTTC.

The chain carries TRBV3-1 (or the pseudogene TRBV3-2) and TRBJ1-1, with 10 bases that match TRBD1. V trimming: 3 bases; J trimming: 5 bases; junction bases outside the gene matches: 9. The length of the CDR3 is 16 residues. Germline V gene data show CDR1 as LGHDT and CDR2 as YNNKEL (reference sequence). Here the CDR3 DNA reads TGTGCCAGCAGCCAGACAGGGGGCGTGATAGAAACTGAAGCTTTCTTT. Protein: CASSQTGGVIETEAFF.

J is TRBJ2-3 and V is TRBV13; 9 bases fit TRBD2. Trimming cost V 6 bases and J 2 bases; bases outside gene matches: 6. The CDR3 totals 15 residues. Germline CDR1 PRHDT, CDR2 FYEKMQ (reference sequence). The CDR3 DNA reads TGTGCCAGCAGTCAGCGGGGGGTTAACACAGATACGCAGTATTTT. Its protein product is CASSQRGVNTDTQYF.

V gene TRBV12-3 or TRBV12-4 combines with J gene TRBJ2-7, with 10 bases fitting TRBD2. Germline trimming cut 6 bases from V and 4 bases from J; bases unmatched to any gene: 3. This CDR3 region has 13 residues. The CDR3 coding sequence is TGTGCCAGCAGGCTAGCGGGGGAATACGAGCAGTACTTC. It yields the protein CASRLAGEYEQYF.

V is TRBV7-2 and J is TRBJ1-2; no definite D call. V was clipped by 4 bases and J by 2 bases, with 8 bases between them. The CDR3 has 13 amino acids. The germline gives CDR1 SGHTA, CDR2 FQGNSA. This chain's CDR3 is CASSSQVNYGYTF. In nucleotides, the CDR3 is TGTGCCAGCAGCTCCCAGGTGAACTATGGCTACACCTTC.

Here the CDR3 reads CASSSGNLRDLEQYF. The CDR3 DNA reads TGTGCCAGCAGCTCGGGAAATTTAAGGGATCTGGAGCAGTACTTC. The chain is built from TRBV7-9 and TRBJ2-7, with a weak D call TRBD2 (5 bases). The CDR3 loop spans 15 amino acids. Germline CDR1 SEHNR, CDR2 FQNEAQ (reference sequence). Trimming removed 4 bases from V and 7 bases from J, with 20 bases in between.

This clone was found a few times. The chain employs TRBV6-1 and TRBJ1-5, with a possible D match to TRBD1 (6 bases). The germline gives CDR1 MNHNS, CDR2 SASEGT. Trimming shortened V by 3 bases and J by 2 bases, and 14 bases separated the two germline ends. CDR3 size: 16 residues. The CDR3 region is CASSDHPQGGNQPQHF. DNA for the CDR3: TGTGCCAGCAGTGACCATCCACAGGGCGGCAATCAGCCCCAGCATTTT.

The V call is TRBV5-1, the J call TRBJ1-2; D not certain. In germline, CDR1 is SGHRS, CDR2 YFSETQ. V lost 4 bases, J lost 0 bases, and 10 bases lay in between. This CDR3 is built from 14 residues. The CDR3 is CASSNSRANYGYTF. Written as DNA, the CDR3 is TGCGCCAGCAGCAACAGTAGAGCTAACTATGGCTACACCTTC.

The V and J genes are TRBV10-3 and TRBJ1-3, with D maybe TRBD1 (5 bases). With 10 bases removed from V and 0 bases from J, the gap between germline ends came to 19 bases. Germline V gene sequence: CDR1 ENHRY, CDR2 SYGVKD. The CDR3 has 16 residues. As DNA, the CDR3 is TGTGCCACCCAGGTCGGGGGGTCCCTCTCTGGAAACACCATATATTTT. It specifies CATQVGGSLSGNTIYF.